A single sample is the source of the 8 T cell receptor beta chains below, sequenced in a study of blood T cell repertoires in COVID-19. The repertoire was sequenced with immunoSEQ multiplex PCR; TCRdb's copy has only in-frame clones and lacks some. This table has over 200,000 clones, just under 90% appearing once. The sequenced material came from peripheral blood. The receptor set was obtained from a man aged 25-45 years with COVID-19, enrolled during active disease.

In the case of this clone: An end of the junction does not agree with germline; a read error may underlie this. This rearrangement joins TRBV15 to TRBJ2-7, with 7 bases fitting TRBD2. Germline-derived CDR1 and CDR2 are LNHNV and YYDKDF (reference sequence). The CDR3 runs 15 residues. The CDR3 DNA sequence: TGTGCCACCAGCCGAGAAAACGCGGGAGCTCGCGAGCAGTACTTC. Its protein is CATSRENAGAREQYF.

This rearrangement joins TRBV19 to TRBJ1-1; 8 bases align to TRBD1. After removal of 9 bases from V and 1 base from J, the junction contained 4 bases not matched to a gene. There are 13 residues in the CDR3. Per germline, CDR1 LNHDA and CDR2 SQIVND (reference sequence). CDR3 protein: CASDRGSNTEAFF. The CDR3 bases are TGTGCCAGCGACAGGGGCTCGAACACTGAAGCTTTCTTT.

This sequence joins TRBV6-2 or TRBV6-3 and TRBJ1-1; D gene unclear. This CDR3 spans 17 amino acids. From germline, CDR1 is MNHEY and CDR2 SVGEGT. Deletions cut 2 bases from V and 0 bases from J, with 16 bases between. CDR3 nucleotide sequence: TGTGCCAGCAGTTACATCCTTGGGCCCGAATTGAACACTGAAGCTTTCTTT. Protein: CASSYILGPELNTEAFF.

The chain couples TRBV19 to TRBJ1-2; 10 bases are a match to TRBD1. Germline V gives CDR1 LNHDA, CDR2 SQIVND (reference sequence). This CDR3 spans 14 amino acids. J lost 7 bases, V lost 6 bases, and 8 bases had no gene match. CDR3 sequence: CASSRQGATFGYTF. As DNA, the CDR3 is TGTGCCAGTAGCCGACAGGGGGCTACGTTTGGCTACACCTTC. Filled out from reference TRBV19 and TRBJ1-2, the complete variable domain reads DGGITQSPKYLFRKEGQNVTLSCEQNLNHDAMYWYRQDPGQGLRLIYYSQIVNDFQKGDIAEGYSVSREKKESFPLTVTSAQKNPTAFYLCASSRQGATFGYTFGSGTRLTVV.

The genes are TRBV9 and TRBJ2-5, with D possibly being TRBD2 (6 bases). The CDR3 totals 16 residues. Per germline, CDR1 SGDLS and CDR2 YYNGEE. The V end lost 0 bases, the J end lost 0 bases, and 12 bases lay between the germline ends. CDR3 coding DNA: TGTGCCAGCAGCGTAGAATCTGCGGGGTACCAAGAGACCCAGTACTTC. Its protein product is CASSVESAGYQETQYF.

The V gene is TRBV12-3 or TRBV12-4, the J gene TRBJ2-5; D perhaps matches TRBD2 (6 bases). V was clipped by 2 bases and J by 4 bases, with 8 bases between them. The CDR3 extends over 13 amino acids. The CDR3, as DNA: TGTGCCAGCAGTTTAACGGGAGTAGAGACCCAGTACTTC. As protein: CASSLTGVETQYF.

The V call is TRBV18, the J call TRBJ2-1; TRBD1 matches at 12 bases. V shed 3 bases, J shed 12 bases, and the junction held 9 bases outside the gene matches. Germline CDR1 reads KGHSH; CDR2 reads LQKENI. CDR3 length: 15 residues. CDR3 nucleotide sequence: TGTGCCAGCTCACCCACCGGGACAGGGGGCTGGGGGCAGTTCTTC. Amino acid sequence: CASSPTGTGGWGQFF.

The chain is built from TRBV5-1 and TRBJ2-2, with 11 bases aligning to TRBD2. V shed 4 bases, J shed 4 bases, and the junction held 9 bases outside the gene matches. This CDR3 contains 17 residues. Looked up from germline, CDR1 is SGHRS and CDR2 is YFSETQ. This chain's CDR3 is CASSEPGLAEATGELFF. CDR3 bases: TGCGCCAGCAGCGAACCGGGACTAGCGGAGGCCACCGGGGAGCTGTTTTTT.